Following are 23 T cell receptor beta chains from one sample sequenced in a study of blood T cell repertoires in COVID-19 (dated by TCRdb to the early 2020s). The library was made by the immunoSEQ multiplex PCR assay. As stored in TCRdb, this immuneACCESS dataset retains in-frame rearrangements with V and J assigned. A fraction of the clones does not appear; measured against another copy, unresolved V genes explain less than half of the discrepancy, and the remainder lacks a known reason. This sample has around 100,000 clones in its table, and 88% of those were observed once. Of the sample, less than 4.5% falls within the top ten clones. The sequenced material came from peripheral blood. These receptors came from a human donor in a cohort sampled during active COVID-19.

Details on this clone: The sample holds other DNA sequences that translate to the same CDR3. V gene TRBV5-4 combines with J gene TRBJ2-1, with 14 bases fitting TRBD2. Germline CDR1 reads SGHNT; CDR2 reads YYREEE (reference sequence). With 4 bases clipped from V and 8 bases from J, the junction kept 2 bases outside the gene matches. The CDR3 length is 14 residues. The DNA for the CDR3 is TGTGCCAGCAGCCCGGGACTAGCGGGGGATGAGCAGTTCTTC. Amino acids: CASSPGLAGDEQFF.

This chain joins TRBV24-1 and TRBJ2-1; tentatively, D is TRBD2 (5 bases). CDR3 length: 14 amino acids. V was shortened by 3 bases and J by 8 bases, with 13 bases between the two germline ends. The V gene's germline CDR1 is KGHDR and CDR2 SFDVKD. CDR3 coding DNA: TGTGCCACCAGTGATGCAGCGGTTCCGCATGAGCAGTTCTTC. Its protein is CATSDAAVPHEQFF.

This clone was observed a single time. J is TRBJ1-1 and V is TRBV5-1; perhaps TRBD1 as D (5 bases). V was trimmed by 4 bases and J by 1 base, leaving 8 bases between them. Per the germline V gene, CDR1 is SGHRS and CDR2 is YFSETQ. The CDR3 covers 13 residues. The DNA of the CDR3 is TGCGCCAGCAGCCTCGACAGGAACACTGAAGCTTTCTTT. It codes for CASSLDRNTEAFF.

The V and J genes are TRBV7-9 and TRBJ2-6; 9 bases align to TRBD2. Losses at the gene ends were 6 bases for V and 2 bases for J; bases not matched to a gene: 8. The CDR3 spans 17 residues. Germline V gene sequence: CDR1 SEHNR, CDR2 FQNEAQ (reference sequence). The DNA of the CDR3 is TGTGCCAGCAGGGCAAGCGGGAGGAAGCCTGGGGCCAACGTCCTGACTTTC. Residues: CASRASGRKPGANVLTF.

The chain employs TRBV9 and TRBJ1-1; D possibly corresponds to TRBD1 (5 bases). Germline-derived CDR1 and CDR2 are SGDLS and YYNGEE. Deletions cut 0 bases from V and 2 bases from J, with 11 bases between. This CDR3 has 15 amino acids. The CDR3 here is CASSVVEQGNTEAFF. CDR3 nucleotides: TGTGCCAGCAGCGTAGTTGAGCAGGGAAACACTGAAGCTTTCTTT.

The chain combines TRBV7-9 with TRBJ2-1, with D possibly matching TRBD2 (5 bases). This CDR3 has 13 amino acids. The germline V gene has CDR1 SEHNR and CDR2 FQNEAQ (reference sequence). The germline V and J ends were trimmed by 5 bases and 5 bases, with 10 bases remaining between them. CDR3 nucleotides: TGTGCCAGCAGCCCTACCGGGGACAATGAGCAGTTCTTC. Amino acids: CASSPTGDNEQFF.

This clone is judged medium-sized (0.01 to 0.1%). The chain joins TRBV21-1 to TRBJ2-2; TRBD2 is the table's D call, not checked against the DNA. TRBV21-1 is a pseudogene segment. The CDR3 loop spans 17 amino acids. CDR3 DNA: TGTGCCAGCAGCTCCCGGAGCGACCATTCGAACACCGGGGAGCTGTTTTTT. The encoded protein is CASSSRSDHSNTGELFF.

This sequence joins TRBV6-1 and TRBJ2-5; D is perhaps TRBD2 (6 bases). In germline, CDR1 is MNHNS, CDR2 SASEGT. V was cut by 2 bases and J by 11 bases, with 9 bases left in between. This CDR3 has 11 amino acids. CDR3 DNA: TGTGCCAGCAGTGAAATAGGACTACAGTACTTC. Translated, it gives CASSEIGLQYF.

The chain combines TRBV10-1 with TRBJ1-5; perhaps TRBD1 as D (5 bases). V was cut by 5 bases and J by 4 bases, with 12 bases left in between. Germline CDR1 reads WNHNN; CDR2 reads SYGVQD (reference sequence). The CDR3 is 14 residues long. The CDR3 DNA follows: TGCGCCAGCAGTCCAGGAGGGGTGAATCAGCCCCAGCATTTT. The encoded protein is CASSPGGVNQPQHF.

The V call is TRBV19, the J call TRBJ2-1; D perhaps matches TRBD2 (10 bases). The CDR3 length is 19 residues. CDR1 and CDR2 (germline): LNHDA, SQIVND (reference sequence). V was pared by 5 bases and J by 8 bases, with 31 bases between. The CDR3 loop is CASSSGQGQAGGPWDEQFF. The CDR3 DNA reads TGTGCCAGTAGTTCCGGACAGGGGCAAGCGGGAGGGCCTTGGGATGAGCAGTTCTTC.

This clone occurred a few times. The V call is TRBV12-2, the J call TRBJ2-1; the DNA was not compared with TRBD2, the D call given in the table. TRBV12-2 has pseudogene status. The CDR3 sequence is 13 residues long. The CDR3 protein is CASRREGMGEQFF. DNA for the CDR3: TGTGCAAGTCGCCGGGAGGGTATGGGAGAGCAGTTCTTC.

The CDR3 here is CATQTGFVPGDEQFF. CDR3 in DNA: TGTGCCACCCAGACAGGGTTTGTCCCTGGGGATGAGCAGTTCTTC. This sequence joins TRBV19 and TRBJ2-1, with 7 bases fitting TRBD1. This CDR3 is built from 15 residues. Germline V gene data show CDR1 as LNHDA and CDR2 as SQIVND (reference sequence). V shed 10 bases, J shed 8 bases, and the junction held 17 bases outside the gene matches.

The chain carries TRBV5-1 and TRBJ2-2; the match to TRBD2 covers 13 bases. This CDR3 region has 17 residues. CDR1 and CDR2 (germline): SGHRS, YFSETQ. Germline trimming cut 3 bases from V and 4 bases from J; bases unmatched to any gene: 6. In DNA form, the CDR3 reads TGCGCCAGCAGCTCGGGGGGACTAGCGGGGACCACCGGGGAGCTGTTTTTT. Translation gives CASSSGGLAGTTGELFF.

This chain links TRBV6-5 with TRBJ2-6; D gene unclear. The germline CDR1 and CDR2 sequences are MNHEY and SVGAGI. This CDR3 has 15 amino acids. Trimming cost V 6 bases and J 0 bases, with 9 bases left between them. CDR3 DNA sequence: TGTGCCAGCAGGGTAGACTCCTCTGGGGCCAACGTCCTGACTTTC. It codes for CASRVDSSGANVLTF.

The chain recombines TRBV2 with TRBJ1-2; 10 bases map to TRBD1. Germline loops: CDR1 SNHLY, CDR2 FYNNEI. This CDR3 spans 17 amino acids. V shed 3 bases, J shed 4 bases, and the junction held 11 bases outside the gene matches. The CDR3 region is CASSERGQGRLGYGYTF. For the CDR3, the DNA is TGTGCCAGCAGTGAGCGGGGACAGGGGAGGTTAGGCTATGGCTACACCTTC.

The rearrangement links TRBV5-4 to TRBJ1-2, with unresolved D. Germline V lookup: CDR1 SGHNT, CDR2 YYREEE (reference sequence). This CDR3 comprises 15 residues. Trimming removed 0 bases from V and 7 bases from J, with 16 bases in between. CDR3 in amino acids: CASSLAGSSAGGYTF. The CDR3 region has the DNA TGTGCCAGCAGCTTGGCAGGCAGCTCCGCGGGTGGCTACACCTTC.

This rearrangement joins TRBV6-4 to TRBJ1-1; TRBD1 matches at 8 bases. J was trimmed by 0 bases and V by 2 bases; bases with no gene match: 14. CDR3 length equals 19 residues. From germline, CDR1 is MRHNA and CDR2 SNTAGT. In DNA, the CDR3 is TGTGCCAGCAGTGACCCGTTTTTTTTGGACAGGGAGATGAACACTGAAGCTTTCTTT. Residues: CASSDPFFLDREMNTEAFF.

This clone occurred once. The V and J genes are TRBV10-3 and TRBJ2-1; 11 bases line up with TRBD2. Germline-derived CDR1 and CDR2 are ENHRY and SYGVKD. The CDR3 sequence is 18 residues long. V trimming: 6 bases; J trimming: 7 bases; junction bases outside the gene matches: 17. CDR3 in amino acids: CAIRQQETSGKNRNEQFF. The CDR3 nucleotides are TGTGCCATCAGGCAACAGGAGACTAGCGGGAAGAACCGGAATGAGCAGTTCTTC.

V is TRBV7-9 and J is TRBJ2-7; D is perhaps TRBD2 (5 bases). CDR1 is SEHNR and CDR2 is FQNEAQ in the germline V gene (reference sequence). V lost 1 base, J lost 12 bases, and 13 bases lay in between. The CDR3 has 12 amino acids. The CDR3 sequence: CASSLDVGGWYF. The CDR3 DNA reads TGTGCCAGCAGCTTAGATGTGGGCGGGTGGTACTTC.

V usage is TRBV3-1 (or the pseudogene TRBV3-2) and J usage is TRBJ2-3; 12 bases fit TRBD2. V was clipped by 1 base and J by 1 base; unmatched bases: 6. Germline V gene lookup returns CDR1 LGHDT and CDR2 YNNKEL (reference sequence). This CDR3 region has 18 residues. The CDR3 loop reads CASSQGNLAGGRTDTQYF. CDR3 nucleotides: TGTGCCAGCAGCCAAGGAAACCTAGCGGGGGGGCGCACAGATACGCAGTATTTT.

The CDR3 region has the DNA TGTGCCAGCAGCGCCCGGGTGGCCATGAACACTGAAGCTTTCTTT. It encodes CASSARVAMNTEAFF. The chain is built from TRBV9 and TRBJ1-1; D remains ambiguous. CDR3 length: 15 amino acids. Between the trimmed V and J ends, which lost 3 bases and 0 bases, there was a span of 12 bases. The germline CDR1 and CDR2 sequences are SGDLS and YYNGEE.

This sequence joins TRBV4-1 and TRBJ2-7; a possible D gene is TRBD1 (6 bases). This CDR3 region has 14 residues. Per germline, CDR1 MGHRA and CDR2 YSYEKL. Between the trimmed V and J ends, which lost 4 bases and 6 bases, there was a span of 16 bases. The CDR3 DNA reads TGCGCCAGCAGCCCTCGAGAGGGGGATCTCGAGCAGTACTTC. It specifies CASSPREGDLEQYF.

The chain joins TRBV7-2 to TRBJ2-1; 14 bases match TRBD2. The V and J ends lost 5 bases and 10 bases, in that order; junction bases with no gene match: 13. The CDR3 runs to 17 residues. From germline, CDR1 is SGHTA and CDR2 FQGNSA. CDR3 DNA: TGTGCCAGCAGCCCCGTCCCGGGGACTAGCGGGAGCAGGGAGCAGTTCTTC. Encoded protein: CASSPVPGTSGSREQFF.